The 14 T cell receptor beta chains below all came from one sample that was sequenced in a study of T cells in narcolepsy. Data came from immunoSEQ multiplex PCR; TCRdb stores just in-frame clones and leaves some out. The table lists 25,000 to 35,000 clones, about four fifths of them singletons. Source material: memory (CD45RA-) CD4+ T cells from blood. The receptors stem from a human donor in good health.

This chain uses TRBV28 with TRBJ2-3; D is perhaps TRBD1 (5 bases). V was shortened by 3 bases and J by 3 bases, with 10 bases between the two germline ends. This CDR3 is 14 amino acids long. CDR1 is MDHEN, CDR2 SYDVKM, per germline. CDR3 DNA: TGTGCCAGCAGTTTGCAGGGTTGGACAGATACGCAGTATTTT. This encodes CASSLQGWTDTQYF.

The chain uses TRBV18 and TRBJ2-7, with D uncertain. V was shortened by 4 bases and J by 1 base, with 5 bases between the two germline ends. Germline V CDR1 and CDR2: KGHSH, LQKENI. The CDR3 has 12 amino acids. DNA for the CDR3: TGTGCCAGCTCACTAGGGTCCTACGAGCAGTACTTC. It is translated as CASSLGSYEQYF.

The rearrangement uses TRBV6-1 and TRBJ1-1, with no clear D. CDR3 size: 14 residues. Germline CDR1 MNHNS, CDR2 SASEGT. The V gene lost 0 bases and the J gene lost 5 bases, with 10 bases spanning the gap. This CDR3 is CASSEAGGGTEAFF. The CDR3 nucleotides are TGTGCCAGCAGTGAAGCGGGAGGCGGTACTGAAGCTTTCTTT.

The rearrangement links TRBV9 to TRBJ2-1, with 9 nucleotides matching TRBD1. There are 16 residues in the CDR3. The junction had 6 bases not matched to a gene; V was cut back by 0 bases and J by 5 bases. CDR1 is SGDLS, CDR2 YYNGEE, per germline. CDR3 DNA sequence: TGTGCCAGCAGCGTAGTGGGACAGGGAATGAACAATGAGCAGTTCTTC. Translating gives CASSVVGQGMNNEQFF.

The rearrangement links TRBV10-3 to TRBJ1-1; D not resolved. The CDR3 is made up of 15 amino acids. CDR1 is ENHRY and CDR2 is SYGVKD in the germline V gene. V was pared by 5 bases and J by 2 bases, with 15 bases between. The CDR3 here is CAISSDYGRNTEAFF. The CDR3 DNA reads as TGTGCCATCAGTTCGGATTACGGGCGTAACACTGAAGCTTTCTTT.

V gene TRBV14 combines with J gene TRBJ2-3; 8 positions match TRBD2. J gave up 1 base and V 1 base, and 4 bases lay outside the gene matches. Germline values: CDR1 SGHDN, CDR2 FVKESK. The CDR3 length is 16 residues. The CDR3 nucleotides read TGTGCCAGCAGCCAAGGGCTTAGCGGGGGCACAGATACGCAGTATTTT. Its protein product is CASSQGLSGGTDTQYF. The full variable domain, completed using reference TRBV14 and TRBJ2-3, is EAGVTQFPSHSVIEKGQTVTLRCDPISGHDNLYWYRRVMGKEIKFLLHFVKESKQDESGMPNNRFLAERTGGTYSTLKVQPAELEDSGVYFCASSQGLSGGTDTQYFGPGTRLTVL.

This chain connects TRBV7-2 to TRBJ2-3; 10 bases are a match to TRBD2. CDR1 and CDR2 from the germline V gene are SGHTA and FQGNSA. V was clipped by 2 bases and J by 1 base; unmatched bases: 3. The CDR3 has 16 residues. CDR3 sequence: CASSLQRGGRTDTQYF. DNA of the CDR3: TGTGCCAGCAGCTTACAGCGGGGGGGCCGCACAGATACGCAGTATTTT.

Of note for this clone: One end of the junction does not line up with germline, which may come from a read error. The chain joins TRBV23-1 to TRBJ2-5; possibly TRBD1 for D (5 bases). TRBV23-1 is an ORF; its function is uncertain. This CDR3 spans 18 amino acids. Here the CDR3 reads CASSHSGHPRQCQETRYF. CDR3 in DNA: TGCGCCAGCAGTCACTCCGGGCACCCTAGACAGTGCCAAGAGACCCGGTACTTC.

The J gene is TRBJ2-7, the V gene TRBV7-9; D is unresolved. Germline CDR1 SEHNR, CDR2 FQNEAQ (reference sequence). The CDR3 sequence is 14 residues long. V was trimmed by 5 bases and J by 4 bases, leaving 15 bases between them. CDR3 coding DNA: TGTGCCAGCAGCCCATCTGGGGTCCGATACGAGCAGTACTTC. The encoded protein is CASSPSGVRYEQYF.

There are a few counts of this clone. The chain recombines TRBV2 with TRBJ2-7; TRBD2 might be the D (7 bases). Germline V gene lookup returns CDR1 SNHLY and CDR2 FYNNEI. This CDR3 is 12 amino acids long. Trimming stripped 5 bases from V and 7 bases from J, with 12 bases between. The CDR3 sequence: CASSTGGREQYF. Written as DNA, the CDR3 is TGTGCCAGCAGTACCGGGGGGCGTGAGCAGTACTTC.

The rearrangement links TRBV27 to TRBJ2-6, with D perhaps being TRBD1 or TRBD2 (6 bases each). Germline assignment: CDR1 MNHEY and CDR2 SMNVEV (reference sequence). The CDR3 has 16 amino acids. Trimming took off 6 bases at V and 6 bases at J, with 18 bases between the two ends. CDR3 DNA sequence: TGTGCCAGCAGGGGGGCGGGGTCGGGTTTGGCCAACGTCCTGACTTTC. It yields the protein CASRGAGSGLANVLTF.

This clone was detected once. The gene calls are TRBV7-9 and TRBJ2-7; D might be TRBD1 (5 bases). Trimming took off 1 base at V and 5 bases at J, with 6 bases between the two ends. The CDR3 loop spans 12 amino acids. Germline-derived CDR1 and CDR2 are SEHNR and FQNEAQ (reference sequence). The CDR3 region has the DNA TGTGCCAGCAGCTTAGAAGGGGACGAGCAGTACTTC. This translates into CASSLEGDEQYF.

The chain joins TRBV4-2 to TRBJ1-3; weak D call: TRBD1 (5 bases). This CDR3 region has 16 residues. CDR1 and CDR2 (germline): LGHNA, YNFKEQ. The V gene lost 0 bases and the J gene lost 2 bases, with 11 bases spanning the gap. The CDR3 is CASSQDPTVTGNTIYF. The CDR3 nucleotides are TGTGCCAGCAGCCAAGACCCGACAGTTACTGGAAACACCATATATTTT.

This clone was recorded only once. The chain employs TRBV28 and TRBJ2-5, with 7 bases that match TRBD2. CDR3 length: 14 residues. The ends lost 6 bases at V and 2 bases at J; junction bases unmatched: 6. Germline-derived CDR1 and CDR2 are MDHEN and SYDVKM. The CDR3: CASRLAGPQETQYF. CDR3 bases: TGTGCCAGCAGGTTAGCGGGCCCGCAAGAGACCCAGTACTTC.